A single sample is the source of the 4 T cell receptor beta chains below, sequenced in a study of T cells in Graves' hyperthyroidism and ophthalmopathy. TCR beta CDR3 regions were amplified from RNA transcripts. During a first-round RT-PCR of the TCR CDR3, the HTBI primer set was used. TCRdb itself ran the multiplex PCR reads through MiXCR, one entry per CDR3 protein. The sample contains fewer than 350,000 distinct CDR3 sequences, more than 10% of which appear only once. The sequencing sample was made of blood. These receptor sequences come from a young woman with Graves' hyperthyroidism that later progressed to Graves' ophthalmopathy.

This clonotype appeared a few times. Being one base from a much bigger clone, this may be a read error. V and J are TRBV6-2 or TRBV6-3 and TRBJ2-1; 8 nucleotides match TRBD2. Germline V CDR1 and CDR2: MNHEY, SVGEGT. The CDR3 covers 17 residues. J gave up 2 bases and V 1 base, and 7 bases lay outside the gene matches. In DNA form, the CDR3 reads TGTGCCAGCAGTTACTGGGCCGGGAGGGTCGCCTACAATGAGCAGTTCTTC. This sequence encodes CASSYWAGRVAYNEQFF.

This clonotype showed up just a few times. This chain uses TRBV5-4 with TRBJ1-1; 8 bases are shared with TRBD1. This CDR3 spans 17 amino acids. From germline, CDR1 is SGHNT and CDR2 YYREEE (reference sequence). Trimming took 1 base from V and 0 from J; bases not matched to a gene: 8. The CDR3 region is CASSLNGQGFLNTEAFF. CDR3 coding DNA: TGTGCCAGCAGCTTGAATGGACAGGGATTTTTGAACACTGAAGCTTTCTTT.

This clonotype has at least ten counts. The CDR3 region is CASSHLVGPDTQYF. CDR3 in DNA: TGTGCCAGCAGTCACCTGGTGGGGCCAGATACGCAGTATTTT. V gene TRBV6-1 combines with J gene TRBJ2-3; tentative D call: TRBD1 (5 bases). Germline V lookup: CDR1 MNHNS, CDR2 SASEGT. CDR3 length equals 14 residues. Trimming took off 5 bases at V and 4 bases at J, with 13 bases between the two ends.

This clonotype was counted many times. This chain links TRBV3-1 with TRBJ2-3; 7 bases align to TRBD2. Unmatched junction bases numbered 5, after V lost 3 bases and J lost 2 bases. This CDR3 comprises 15 residues. The germline V gene has CDR1 LGHDT and CDR2 YNNKEL (reference sequence). CDR3 region: CASSQGGEPTDTQYF. For the CDR3, the DNA is TGTGCCAGCAGCCAGGGGGGGGAGCCCACAGATACGCAGTATTTT.